This entry features one T cell receptor (beta chain) sequence. CD8 cells regarded as naive lacked CD45RO, were positively chosen for CCR7, and omitted terminally differentiated effector memory CD45RA+ cells. Deep-level settings were used for running the assay. Using immunoSEQ multiplex PCR, the repertoire was profiled, and TCRdb retains in-frame clones only, with some absent. The table lists around 550,000 clones, roughly 95% of them singletons. Germline V gives CDR1 SGHDN, CDR2 FVKESK. The CDR3 length is 14 residues. V lost 4 bases and J 3 bases, leaving 12 bases between the germline ends. The entry originates in a study of shared clonotypes between healthy human individuals.

The specimen was naive CD8+ T cells sorted from blood. This clonotype originated in a woman aged 25 to 45 in good health. The chain is built from TRBV14 and TRBJ2-5; maybe TRBD2 (6 bases). CDR3 sequence reads: CASSLGVAEETQYF. The CDR3 coding sequence is TGTGCCAGCAGCCTGGGGGTAGCGGAAGAGACCCAGTACTTC.